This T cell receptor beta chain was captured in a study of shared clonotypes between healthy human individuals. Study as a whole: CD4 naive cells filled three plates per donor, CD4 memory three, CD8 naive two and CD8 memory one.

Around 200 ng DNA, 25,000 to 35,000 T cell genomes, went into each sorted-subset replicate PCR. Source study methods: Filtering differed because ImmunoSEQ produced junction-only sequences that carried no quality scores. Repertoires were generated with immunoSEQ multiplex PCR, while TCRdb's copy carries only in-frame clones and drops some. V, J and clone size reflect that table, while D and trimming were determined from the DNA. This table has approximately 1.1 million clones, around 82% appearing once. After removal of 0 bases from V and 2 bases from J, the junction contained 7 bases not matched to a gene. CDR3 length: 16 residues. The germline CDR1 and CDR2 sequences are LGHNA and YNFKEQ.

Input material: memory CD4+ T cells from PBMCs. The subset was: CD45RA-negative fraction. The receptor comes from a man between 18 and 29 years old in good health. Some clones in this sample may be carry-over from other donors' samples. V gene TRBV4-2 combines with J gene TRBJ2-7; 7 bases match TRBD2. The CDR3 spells CASSQEPWGGTYEQYF. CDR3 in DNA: TGTGCCAGCAGCCAAGAGCCCTGGGGGGGAACCTACGAGCAGTACTTC.